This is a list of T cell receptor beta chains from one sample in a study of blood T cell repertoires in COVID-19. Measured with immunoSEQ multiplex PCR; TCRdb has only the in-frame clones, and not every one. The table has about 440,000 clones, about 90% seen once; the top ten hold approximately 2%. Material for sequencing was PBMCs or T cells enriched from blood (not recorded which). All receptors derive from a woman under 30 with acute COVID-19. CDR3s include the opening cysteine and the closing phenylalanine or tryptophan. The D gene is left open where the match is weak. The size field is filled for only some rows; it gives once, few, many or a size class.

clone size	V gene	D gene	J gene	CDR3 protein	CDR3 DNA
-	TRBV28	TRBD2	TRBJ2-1	CASSLATSASYNEQFF	TGTGCCAGCAGTTTGGCGACTAGCGCCTCCTACAATGAGCAGTTCTTC
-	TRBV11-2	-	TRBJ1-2	CASSLAGGNYGYTF	TGTGCCAGCAGCTTAGCTGGGGGGAACTATGGCTACACCTTC
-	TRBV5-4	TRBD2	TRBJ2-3	CASSLKREKEDTQYF	TGTGCCAGCAGCCTAAAGCGGGAGAAGGAAGATACGCAGTATTTT
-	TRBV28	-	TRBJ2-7	CASSLGGAESYEQYF	TGTGCCAGCAGTTTAGGGGGGGCGGAATCCTACGAGCAGTACTTC
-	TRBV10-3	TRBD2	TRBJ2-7	CAISESGLASYEQYF	TGTGCCATCAGTGAATCTGGACTAGCGTCTTACGAGCAGTACTTC
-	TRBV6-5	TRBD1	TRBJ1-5	CATQPQGAQPQHF	TGTGCCACTCAGCCTCAGGGGGCTCAGCCCCAGCATTTT
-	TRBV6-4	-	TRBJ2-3	CASSASSGYTQYF	TGTGCCAGCAGTGCCTCGTCCGGTTATACGCAGTATTTT
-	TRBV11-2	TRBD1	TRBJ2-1	CASSKGTDSYNEQFF	TGTGCCAGCAGTAAGGGGACAGACTCCTACAATGAGCAGTTCTTC
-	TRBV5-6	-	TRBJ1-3	CASSYRGSSGNTIYF	TGTGCCAGCAGCTACCGGGGGTCTTCTGGAAACACCATATATTTT
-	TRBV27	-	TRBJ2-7	CASSLQGWYEQYF	TGTGCCAGCAGTTTACAGGGGTGGTACGAGCAGTACTTC
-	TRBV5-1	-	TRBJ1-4	CASSSQGGDNEKLFF	TGCGCCAGCAGCTCCCAGGGAGGGGATAATGAAAAACTGTTTTTT
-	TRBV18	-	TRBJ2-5	CASSNYQETQYF	TGTGCCAGCTCAAACTACCAAGAGACCCAGTACTTC
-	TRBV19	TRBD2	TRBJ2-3	CASSMGLAGDTQYF	TGTGCCAGTAGTATGGGACTAGCGGGAGATACGCAGTATTTT
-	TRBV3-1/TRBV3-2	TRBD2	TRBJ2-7	CASSQIAGVGYEQYF	TGTGCCAGCAGCCAAATAGCGGGAGTGGGGTACGAGCAGTACTTC
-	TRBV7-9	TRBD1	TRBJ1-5	CASRSGGTGVQPQHF	TGTGCCAGCAGAAGCGGCGGGACAGGGGTTCAGCCCCAGCATTTT
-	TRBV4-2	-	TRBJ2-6	CASSQVSQTGANVLTF	TGTGCCAGCAGCCAAGTTTCCCAAACTGGGGCCAACGTCCTGACTTTC
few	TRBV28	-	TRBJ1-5	CASRPRGGDYSNQPQHF	TGTGCCAGCAGACCACGAGGGGGGGACTATAGCAATCAGCCCCAGCATTTT
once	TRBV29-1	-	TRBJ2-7	CSVALQSSSYEQYF	TGCAGCGTTGCTTTACAGTCCAGCTCCTACGAGCAGTACTTC
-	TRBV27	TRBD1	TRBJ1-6	CASSPDRVGSPLHF	TGTGCCAGCAGCCCCGACAGGGTCGGTTCACCCCTCCACTTT
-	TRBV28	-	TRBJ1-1	CASSPHREGAEAFF	TGTGCCAGCAGCCCTCACCGGGAGGGTGCTGAAGCTTTCTTT
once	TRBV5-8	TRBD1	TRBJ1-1	CASSLGQGWMNTEAFF	TGTGCCAGCAGCTTGGGACAGGGGTGGATGAACACTGAAGCTTTCTTT
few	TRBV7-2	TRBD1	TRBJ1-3	CASSLDRGGNTIYF	TGTGCCAGCAGCTTAGACAGGGGGGGAAACACCATATATTTT
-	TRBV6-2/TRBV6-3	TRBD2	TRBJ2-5	CASSIKGSGTRGETQYF	TGTGCCAGCAGTATTAAAGGTAGCGGGACCCGAGGGGAGACCCAGTACTTC
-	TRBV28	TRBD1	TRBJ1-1	CASSPSGSRGERTEAFF	TGTGCCAGCAGCCCCTCGGGGAGCAGGGGGGAAAGGACTGAAGCTTTCTTT
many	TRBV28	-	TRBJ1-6	CASRDSLRYNSPLHF	TGTGCCAGCAGGGACAGCCTTCGATATAATTCACCCCTCCACTTT
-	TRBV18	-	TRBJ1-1	CASSPRGQNTEAFF	TGTGCCAGCTCACCACGGGGACAGAACACTGAAGCTTTCTTT
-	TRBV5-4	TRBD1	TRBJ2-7	CASSLQDRGSSEQYF	TGTGCCAGCAGCTTACAGGACAGGGGTAGTAGCGAGCAGTACTTC
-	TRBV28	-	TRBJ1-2	CASSLDPDSYGYTF	TGTGCCAGCAGTTTAGACCCGGACTCATATGGCTACACCTTC
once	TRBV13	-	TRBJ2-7	CASSEAVGGSYEQYF	TGTGCCAGCAGCGAGGCCGTCGGAGGCTCCTACGAGCAGTACTTC
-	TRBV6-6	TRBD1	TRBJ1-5	CASRGDSQRPQHF	TGTGCCAGCAGGGGGGACAGTCAACGGCCCCAGCATTTT
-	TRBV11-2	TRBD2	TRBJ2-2	CASSPIALREPGELFF	TGTGCCAGCAGCCCCATTGCCTTGCGGGAGCCCGGGGAGCTGTTTTTT
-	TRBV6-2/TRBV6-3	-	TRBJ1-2	CASSWRAGTNYGYTF	TGTGCCAGCAGTTGGCGGGCCGGGACTAACTATGGCTACACCTTC
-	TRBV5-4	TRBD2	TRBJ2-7	CASSLAGSGTFYEQYF	TGTGCCAGCAGCTTGGCTGGTAGCGGGACGTTCTACGAGCAGTACTTC
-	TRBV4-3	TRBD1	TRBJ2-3	CASSQAIPGQGAERNTQYF	TGCGCCAGCAGCCAAGCAATACCGGGACAGGGGGCGGAACGGAATACGCAGTATTTT
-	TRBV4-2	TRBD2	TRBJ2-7	CASSQDKSGSKYEQYF	TGTGCCAGCAGCCAAGATAAAAGCGGGAGTAAGTACGAGCAGTACTTC
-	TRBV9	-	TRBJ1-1	CASSVDSMNTEAFF	TGTGCCAGCAGCGTAGATAGCATGAACACTGAAGCTTTCTTT
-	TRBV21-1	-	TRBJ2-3	CASSKDLQGNHGDTQYF	TGTGCCAGCAGCAAAGACCTACAGGGGAACCATGGGGATACGCAGTATTTT
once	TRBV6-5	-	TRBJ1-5	CASSYGPGGNQPQHF	TGTGCCAGCAGTTACGGGCCGGGGGGCAATCAGCCCCAGCATTTT
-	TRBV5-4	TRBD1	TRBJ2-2	CASSNPKQGADTGELFF	TGTGCCAGCAGCAACCCAAAACAGGGGGCAGACACCGGGGAGCTGTTTTTT
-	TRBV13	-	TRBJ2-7	CASSLSTGTRTYEQYF	TGTGCCAGCAGCTTAAGCACCGGGACACGGACCTACGAGCAGTACTTC
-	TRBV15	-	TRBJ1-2	CATSRDLAGTTF	TGTGCCACCAGCAGAGATCTTGCGGGGACCACCTTC
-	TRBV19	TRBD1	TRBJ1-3	CASTRQGAYGNTIYF	TGTGCCAGTACCCGACAGGGGGCTTATGGAAACACCATATATTTT
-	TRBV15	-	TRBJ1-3	CATSTGSGNTIYF	TGTGCCACCAGCACCGGCTCTGGAAACACCATATATTTT
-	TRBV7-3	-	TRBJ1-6	CASSLRAGDSPLHF	TGTGCCAGCAGCTTAAGGGCAGGGGATTCACCCCTCCACTTT
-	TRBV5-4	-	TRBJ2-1	CASSLAQGGDEQFF	TGTGCCAGCAGCTTGGCGCAGGGGGGAGATGAGCAGTTCTTC
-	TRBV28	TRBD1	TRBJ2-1	CASSLGQGGLGQFF	TGTGCCAGCAGTTTGGGACAGGGGGGCCTTGGGCAGTTCTTC
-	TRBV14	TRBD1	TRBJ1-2	CASSQFRDREYGYTF	TGTGCCAGCAGCCAGTTCCGGGACAGGGAGTATGGCTACACCTTC
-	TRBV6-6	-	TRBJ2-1	CASSPRDGSSYNEQFF	TGTGCCAGCAGTCCCCGGGACGGGAGCTCCTACAATGAGCAGTTCTTC
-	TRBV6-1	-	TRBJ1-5	CASSEWAMGHNQPQHF	TGTGCCAGCAGTGAATGGGCCATGGGGCACAATCAGCCCCAGCATTTT
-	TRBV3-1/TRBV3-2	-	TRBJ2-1	CASSQGGQVRYEQFF	TGTGCCAGCAGCCAAGGGGGGCAGGTCCGGTATGAGCAGTTCTTC
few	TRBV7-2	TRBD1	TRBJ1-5	CASSLTGNNQPQHF	TGTGCCAGCAGCCTGACAGGGAATAATCAGCCCCAGCATTTT
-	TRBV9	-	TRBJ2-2	CASSPETGELFF	TGTGCCAGCAGCCCCGAGACCGGGGAGCTGTTTTTT
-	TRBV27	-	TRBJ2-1	CASSFARYNEQFF	TGTGCCAGCAGTTTTGCGAGATACAATGAGCAGTTCTTC
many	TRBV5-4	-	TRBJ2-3	CASSRAGSGTDTQYF	TGTGCCAGCAGCCGCGCAGGGTCGGGCACAGATACGCAGTATTTT
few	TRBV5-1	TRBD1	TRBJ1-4	CASSTRQGQNEKLFF	TGCGCCAGCAGCACCCGACAGGGCCAAAATGAAAAACTGTTTTTT
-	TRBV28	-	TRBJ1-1	CASSSRTQTEAFF	TGTGCCAGCAGTTCCCGGACACAGACTGAAGCTTTCTTT